Listed here are 14 T cell receptor beta chains from one sample, sequenced in a study of blood T cell repertoires in COVID-19. Repertoires were generated with immunoSEQ multiplex PCR, while TCRdb's copy carries only in-frame clones and drops some. The sample holds 70,000 or so clones; about 84% are singletons and the top ten take around 15%. Source material: peripheral blood. The receptors come from a human donor in a cohort sampled during active COVID-19.

This clone showed up just once. The CDR3 DNA sequence: TGTGCCAGCAGCCAACGGACTTCATCCTACGAGCAGTACTTC. The encoded protein is CASSQRTSSYEQYF. This chain joins TRBV7-9 and TRBJ2-7; perhaps TRBD2 as D (5 bases). The V gene's germline CDR1 is SEHNR and CDR2 FQNEAQ (reference sequence). This CDR3 region has 14 residues. V lost 5 bases, J lost 1 base, and 12 bases lay in between.

This clone was seen more than once but under ten times. V is TRBV6-5 and J is TRBJ1-4, with D possibly matching TRBD1 (6 bases). The CDR3 runs to 14 residues. Germline CDR1 MNHEY, CDR2 SVGAGI. Between the trimmed V and J ends, which lost 2 bases and 4 bases, there was a span of 8 bases. As DNA, the CDR3 is TGTGCCAGCAGTTACGGACAGTTTAATGAAAAACTGTTTTTT. Translation gives CASSYGQFNEKLFF.

The V and J genes are TRBV24-1 and TRBJ1-1, with TRBD1 matching 9 bases. Looked up from germline, CDR1 is KGHDR and CDR2 is SFDVKD. V gave up 4 bases and J gave up 10 bases; unmatched junction bases: 3. The CDR3 consists of 12 residues. The DNA of the CDR3 is TGTGCCACCAGTGAAGCGGACAGGGGAGCTTTCTTT. Translating gives CATSEADRGAFF.

J is TRBJ2-2 and V is TRBV6-6; 8 positions agree with TRBD2. The CDR3 length is 16 residues. V trimming: 2 bases; J trimming: 6 bases; junction bases outside the gene matches: 8. CDR1 and CDR2 (germline): MNHNY, SVGAGI (reference sequence). The CDR3 coding sequence is TGTGCCAGCAGTTACAGCGGGAGCCCCTCGGCCGGGGAGCTGTTTTTT. It yields the protein CASSYSGSPSAGELFF.

The genes are TRBV19 and TRBJ2-7; the match to TRBD2 covers 12 bases. Trimming removed 5 bases from V and 3 bases from J; junction bases left unmatched: 8. The length of the CDR3 is 16 residues. Germline V gives CDR1 LNHDA, CDR2 SQIVND (reference sequence). The CDR3 protein is CASSGLTSGRSYEQYF. In nucleotides, the CDR3 is TGTGCCAGTAGTGGCCTTACTAGCGGGAGGAGCTACGAGCAGTACTTC.

V and J are TRBV5-1 and TRBJ2-1, with 8 bases lining up with TRBD1. Looked up from germline, CDR1 is SGHRS and CDR2 is YFSETQ. CDR3 length equals 15 residues. With 0 bases clipped from V and 3 bases from J, the junction kept 2 bases outside the gene matches. The CDR3 loop reads CASSLGTGLYNEQFF. For the CDR3, the DNA is TGCGCCAGCAGCTTGGGGACAGGGCTCTACAATGAGCAGTTCTTC.

The V and J genes are TRBV5-4 and TRBJ1-1, with 7 bases aligning to TRBD1. This CDR3 contains 15 residues. Germline CDR1 and CDR2: SGHNT and YYREEE (reference sequence). J lost 1 base, V lost 4 bases, and 7 bases had no gene match. CDR3 region: CASSPETGRNTEAFF. The CDR3 DNA follows: TGTGCCAGCAGCCCGGAGACAGGGAGGAACACTGAAGCTTTCTTT.

This clone appeared a few times. The chain joins TRBV30 to TRBJ2-7; D ambiguous. The CDR3 is 12 residues long. The V end was cut by 2 bases, the J end by 5 bases, with 10 bases between. Germline-derived CDR1 and CDR2 are GTSNPN and SVGIG (reference sequence). This CDR3 reads CAWSLSVNEQYF. CDR3 DNA sequence: TGTGCCTGGAGTTTATCTGTAAACGAGCAGTACTTC. The full variable domain, its missing parts supplied by reference TRBV30 and TRBJ2-7, is SQTIHQWPATLVQPVGSPLSLECTVEGTSNPNLYWYRQAAGRGLQLLFYSVGIGQISSEVPQNLSASRPQDRQFILSSKKLLLSDSGFYLCAWSLSVNEQYFGPGTRLTVT.

This clone has a count of ten or more. The chain recombines TRBV11-2 with TRBJ2-7; 10 bases fit TRBD2. The CDR3 extends over 15 amino acids. Germline V gene sequence: CDR1 SGHAT, CDR2 FQNNGV. V shed 2 bases and J 2 bases; nucleotides not matched to a gene: 3. CDR3 amino acids: CASSLPTSGAYEQYF. As DNA, the CDR3 is TGTGCCAGCAGCTTACCTACTAGCGGGGCCTACGAGCAGTACTTC.

This chain's CDR3 is CASSLGQGPSYEQYF. The CDR3 DNA follows: TGTGCCAGCAGCCTGGGACAGGGTCCCTCCTACGAGCAGTACTTC. The chain is built from TRBV7-2 and TRBJ2-7; 9 nucleotides match TRBD1. This CDR3 comprises 15 residues. Trimming removed 5 bases from V and 0 bases from J; junction bases left unmatched: 5. Germline values: CDR1 SGHTA, CDR2 FQGNSA.

The CDR3 DNA sequence: TGTGCCAGCAGAGGTAGCGGGGGCCAAGAGACCCAGTACTTC. This encodes CASRGSGGQETQYF. V gene TRBV7-2 combines with J gene TRBJ2-5; 9 bases are shared with TRBD2. This CDR3 is built from 14 residues. Germline values: CDR1 SGHTA, CDR2 FQGNSA. Germline trimming cut 6 bases from V and 1 base from J; bases unmatched to any gene: 3. The full variable domain, completed using reference TRBV7-2 and TRBJ2-5, is GAGVSQSPSNKVTEKGKDVELRCDPISGHTALYWYRQSLGQGLEFLIYFQGNSAPDKSGLPSDRFSAERTGGSVSTLTIQRTQQEDSAVYLCASRGSGGQETQYFGPGTRLLVL.

The chain couples TRBV7-2 to TRBJ2-7, with 9 bases identical to TRBD1. CDR1 is SGHTA and CDR2 is FQGNSA in the germline V gene. V lost 5 bases, J lost 2 bases, and 7 bases stayed unmatched. The CDR3 has 15 amino acids. CDR3 in DNA: TGTGCCAGCAGCGAGCCAGGGACAGGGCCCTACGAGCAGTACTTC. This encodes CASSEPGTGPYEQYF.

The J gene is TRBJ2-7, the V gene TRBV5-1; 12 nucleotides match TRBD1. Germline trimming cut 4 bases from V and 5 bases from J; bases unmatched to any gene: 7. CDR1 is SGHRS and CDR2 is YFSETQ in the germline V gene. The CDR3 runs 15 residues. This CDR3 is CASSRGQGAYNEQYF. The DNA of the CDR3 is TGCGCCAGCAGCCGGGGACAGGGGGCTTATAACGAGCAGTACTTC.

The J gene is TRBJ2-7, the V gene TRBV5-6, with a weak D call TRBD1 (6 bases). V was shortened by 4 bases and J by 4 bases, with 15 bases between the two germline ends. CDR1 and CDR2 from the germline V gene are SGHDT and YYEEEE. This CDR3 comprises 14 residues. CDR3 DNA: TGTGCCAGCAGCCTAGACCAGGGGACGTACGAGCAGTACTTC. Protein: CASSLDQGTYEQYF. The full variable domain, its missing parts supplied by reference TRBV5-6 and TRBJ2-7, is DAGVTQSPTHLIKTRGQQVTLRCSPKSGHDTVSWYQQALGQGPQFIFQYYEEEERQRGNFPDRFSGHQFPNYSSELNVNALLLGDSALYLCASSLDQGTYEQYFGPGTRLTVT.